The 20 T cell receptor beta chains given below trace back to one sample, sequenced in a study of blood T cells in healthy people across ages. A second PCR of about 6 to 12 cycles used a sample-barcoded 5' primer and a J-beta primer mix. MiXCR, applied by TCRdb to the 5' RACE reads, yields one record per CDR3 protein. This sample has 1.2 million to 1.5 million distinct CDR3 sequences, with around two fifths found just once. Input material: blood. Receptors originate from a young woman in good health.

The genes are TRBV12-3 or TRBV12-4 and TRBJ2-4, with 13 nucleotides matching TRBD2. Gene TRBJ2-7 matches the end of the DNA better, so the J call may be wrong. This CDR3 has 16 amino acids. DNA of the CDR3: TGTGCCAGCAGTTCCGGGTGGACTAGCGGGGGAAACGAGCAGTACTTC. It encodes CASSSGWTSGGNEQYF.

This clonotype has a count of ten or more. The chain is built from TRBV6-5 and TRBJ2-1; D tentatively fits TRBD1 or TRBD2 (5 bases each). The germline V gene has CDR1 MNHEY and CDR2 SVGAGI. Trimming removed 3 bases from V and 3 bases from J, with 12 bases in between. The CDR3 covers 15 residues. The DNA for the CDR3 is TGTGCCAGCAGTTATTTGGGGGAGAACTACAATGAGCAGTTCTTC. This gives the protein CASSYLGENYNEQFF.

The chain joins TRBV7-9 to TRBJ2-1; a possible D gene is TRBD2 (5 bases). The J call may be faulty, since TRBJ2-7 better matches the DNA end. The CDR3 is made up of 17 amino acids. Germline V gene lookup returns CDR1 SEHNR and CDR2 FQNEAQ (reference sequence). CDR3 amino acids: CASSLTEASRSYNEQYF. The CDR3 DNA reads TGTGCCAGCAGCTTAACAGAGGCTAGCCGGTCCTACAATGAGCAGTACTTC.

This clonotype was observed a few times. The chain is built from TRBV5-1 and TRBJ1-2; 7 bases align to TRBD1. CDR1 and CDR2 (germline): SGHRS, YFSETQ. The CDR3 spans 15 residues. V trimming: 3 bases; J trimming: 6 bases; junction bases outside the gene matches: 11. The CDR3 sequence: CASSSGQAVLDGYTF. CDR3 coding DNA: TGCGCCAGCAGCTCCGGACAGGCTGTTTTAGATGGCTACACCTTC.

This clonotype has a single count. This rearrangement joins TRBV20-1 to TRBJ2-1; 12 positions match TRBD2. V shed 6 bases, J shed 9 bases, and the junction held 6 bases outside the gene matches. The germline gives CDR1 DFQATT, CDR2 SNEGSKA (reference sequence). The CDR3 consists of 13 residues. The CDR3 bases are TGCAGTGCCAACCTAGCGGGGGGGGTTGAGCAGTTCTTC. It encodes CSANLAGGVEQFF.

The rearrangement links TRBV29-1 to TRBJ1-2; 8 bases line up with TRBD1. The CDR3 sequence is 14 residues long. V lost 6 bases, J lost 3 bases, and 9 bases stayed unmatched. The germline V gene has CDR1 SQVTM and CDR2 ANQGSEA. The CDR3: CSVPRQGLDYGYTF. CDR3 bases: TGCAGCGTGCCACGACAGGGGCTAGACTATGGCTACACCTTC.

The V and J genes are TRBV4-2 and TRBJ1-3; D unclear. Trimming shortened V by 1 base and J by 0 bases, and 4 bases separated the two germline ends. CDR3 length equals 14 residues. The germline CDR1 and CDR2 sequences are LGHNA and YNFKEQ. CDR3 in DNA: TGTGCCAGCAGCCAAGCAACCTCTGGAAACACCATATATTTT. It is translated as CASSQATSGNTIYF.

J is TRBJ2-7 and V is TRBV7-9, with 7 positions matching TRBD2. Germline V gene lookup returns CDR1 SEHNR and CDR2 FQNEAQ (reference sequence). This CDR3 has 15 amino acids. V trimming: 7 bases; J trimming: 2 bases; junction bases outside the gene matches: 11. CDR3 nucleotide sequence: TGTGCCAGCATCCAGGAGGGCCTAGCGGCCTACGAGCAGTACTTC. Translating gives CASIQEGLAAYEQYF.

This clonotype was seen more than once but under ten times. The rearrangement joins TRBV12-3 or TRBV12-4 to TRBJ2-3, with a possible D match to TRBD1 (5 bases). V lost 6 bases to trimming and J lost 3 bases, with 13 bases between them. This CDR3 is 14 amino acids long. Written as DNA, the CDR3 is TGTGCCAGCAGGATACAAGGGGTGACAGATACGCAGTATTTT. Protein sequence: CASRIQGVTDTQYF.

This clonotype was picked up a small number of times. The V gene is TRBV6-4, the J gene TRBJ1-1; unclear D gene. Germline values: CDR1 MRHNA, CDR2 SNTAGT. V was shortened by 5 bases and J by 1 base, with 8 bases between the two germline ends. The CDR3 consists of 13 residues. CDR3 sequence: CASSPEENTEAFF. The CDR3 nucleotides read TGTGCCAGCAGTCCGGAGGAGAACACTGAAGCTTTCTTT.

The gene calls are TRBV3-1 and TRBJ2-1, with 9 bases lining up with TRBD1. The J call is doubtful: the DNA matches TRBJ2-7 better. In germline, CDR1 is LGHDT, CDR2 YNNKEL (reference sequence). The length of the CDR3 is 14 residues. CDR3 protein: CASGGQGLYNEQYF. CDR3 bases: TGTGCCAGCGGAGGACAGGGGCTCTACAATGAGCAGTACTTC.

This clonotype was observed many times. The V and J genes are TRBV21-1 and TRBJ2-1; the table assigns TRBD2, which was not confirmed against the DNA. TRBV21-1 is labeled a pseudogene. The CDR3 sequence is 17 residues long. The CDR3 protein is CASSKGGGSGDYNEQFF. CDR3 in DNA: TGTGCCAGCAGCAAAGGAGGGGGTAGCGGGGATTACAATGAGCAGTTCTTC.

Here the CDR3 reads CASSPPSLRDEQYF. Written as DNA, the CDR3 is TGCGCCAGCAGCCCACCTTCCCTTCGGGACGAGCAGTACTTC. The chain carries TRBV5-1 and TRBJ2-7; D unclear. Germline lookup yields CDR1 SGHRS and CDR2 YFSETQ. The CDR3 contains 14 residues. V lost 4 bases and J 5 bases, leaving 16 bases between the germline ends.

CDR3 nucleotides: TGTGCCAGCAGCACGGGGAGTACTGGGGCCAACGTCCTGACTTTC. It encodes CASSTGSTGANVLTF. The V and J genes are TRBV3-1 and TRBJ2-6; possible D gene TRBD2, 5 bases. CDR1 and CDR2 (germline): LGHDT, YNNKEL (reference sequence). V lost 5 bases to trimming and J lost 2 bases, with 10 bases between them. The CDR3 consists of 15 residues.

This clonotype was seen only a few times. The V and J genes are TRBV6-2 or TRBV6-3 and TRBJ2-1, with D possibly being TRBD2 (6 bases). Trimming stripped 5 bases from V and 2 bases from J, with 13 bases between. The CDR3 extends over 15 amino acids. Germline values: CDR1 MNHEY, CDR2 SVGEGT. CDR3 loop: CASSPNSGTYNEQFF. The DNA of the CDR3 is TGTGCCAGCAGTCCTAATAGCGGAACCTACAATGAGCAGTTCTTC.

The V gene is TRBV27, the J gene TRBJ1-1; D is uncertain. V was shortened by 6 bases and J by 3 bases, with 17 bases between the two germline ends. This CDR3 is 15 amino acids long. Per germline, CDR1 MNHEY and CDR2 SMNVEV (reference sequence). The CDR3 coding sequence is TGTGCCAGCAGGTCCGGGCTAAAAAAGGACACTGAAGCTTTCTTT. Translated: CASRSGLKKDTEAFF.

V is TRBV4-2 and J is TRBJ2-4; D might be TRBD1 or TRBD2, each matching 5 bases. With 1 base removed from V and 11 bases from J, the gap between germline ends came to 18 bases. This CDR3 contains 15 residues. Germline V gene data show CDR1 as LGHNA and CDR2 as YNFKEQ. CDR3 DNA sequence: TGTGCCAGCAGCCAAGGCTTGGGGGTGTTTTCGGTTCAGTACTTC. It yields the protein CASSQGLGVFSVQYF.

This clonotype came up a few times. V usage is TRBV28 and J usage is TRBJ2-1; maybe TRBD1 (6 bases). This CDR3 has 17 amino acids. V lost 3 bases, J lost 0 bases, and 15 bases lay in between. The germline gives CDR1 MDHEN, CDR2 SYDVKM. CDR3 in DNA: TGTGCCAGCAGTTTCGACAGGCTAACGAGCTCCTACAATGAGCAGTTCTTC. It yields the protein CASSFDRLTSSYNEQFF.

The chain links TRBV24-1 to TRBJ2-1, with D possibly TRBD1 on 8 matching bases. Trimming left V 0 bases short and J 7 bases short, with 15 bases between. The CDR3 loop spans 16 amino acids. CDR1 and CDR2 (germline): KGHDR, SFDVKD. Here the CDR3 DNA reads TGTGCCACCAGTGATTTGCAGGGGGCGCGGGGGAATGAGCAGTTCTTC. The encoded protein is CATSDLQGARGNEQFF.

The chain joins TRBV4-1 to TRBJ2-7; no clear D gene. The DNA end is more similar to TRBJ2-4, so the J call may be wrong. Germline assignment: CDR1 MGHRA and CDR2 YSYEKL. The CDR3 extends over 13 amino acids. The chain's CDR3 is CASSQVLSGIQYF. The CDR3 region has the DNA TGCGCCAGCAGCCAAGTACTATCCGGCATTCAGTACTTC.